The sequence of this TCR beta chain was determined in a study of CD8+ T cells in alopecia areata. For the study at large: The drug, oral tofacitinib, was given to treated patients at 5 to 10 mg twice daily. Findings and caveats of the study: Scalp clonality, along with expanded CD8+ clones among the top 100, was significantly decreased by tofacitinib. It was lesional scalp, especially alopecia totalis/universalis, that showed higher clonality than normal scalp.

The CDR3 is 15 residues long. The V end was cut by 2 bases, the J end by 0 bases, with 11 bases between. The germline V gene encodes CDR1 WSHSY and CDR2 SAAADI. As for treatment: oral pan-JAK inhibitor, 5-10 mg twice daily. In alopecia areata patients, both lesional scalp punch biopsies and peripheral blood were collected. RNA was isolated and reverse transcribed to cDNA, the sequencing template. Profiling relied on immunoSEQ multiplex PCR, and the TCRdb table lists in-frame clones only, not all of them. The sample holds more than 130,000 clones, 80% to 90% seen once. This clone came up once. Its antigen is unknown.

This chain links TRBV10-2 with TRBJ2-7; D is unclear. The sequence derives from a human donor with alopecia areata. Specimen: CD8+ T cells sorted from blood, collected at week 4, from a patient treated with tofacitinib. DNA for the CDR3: TGCGCCAGCAGTGAGCGGGCAGCCTACTCCTACGAGCAGTACTTC. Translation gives CASSERAAYSYEQYF.